The rows below give T cell receptor beta chains drawn from one sample of a study of PD-1 blockade in classical Hodgkin lymphoma. Clones were sequenced by immunoSEQ multiplex PCR, and TCRdb holds only the in-frame ones, with some missing. The table has about 94,000 clones, under 95% seen once. The specimen was peripheral blood mononuclear cells (PBMCs), collected before the fourth cycle of nivolumab. These receptors came from a human donor with classical Hodgkin lymphoma. The CDR3 runs from the conserved cysteine through the conserved F or W. The D gene is left open where the match is weak. Not all rows give a size; the values are once, few, many and, for expanded clones, a class.

J gene	clone size	V gene	D gene	CDR3 DNA	CDR3 protein
TRBJ2-1	-	TRBV28	-	TGTGCCAGCAGACAGAGCCGTAGCTCCTACAATGAGCAGTTCTTC	CASRQSRSSYNEQFF
TRBJ1-1	-	TRBV12-5	-	TGTGCTAGTGGTTCCGGGCTGAACATGAACACTGAAGCTTTCTTT	CASGSGLNMNTEAFF
TRBJ2-7	-	TRBV5-4	TRBD2	TGTGCCAGCAGCGGGCAACTAGCGGGGGCAGGGGAGCAGTACTTC	CASSGQLAGAGEQYF
TRBJ1-6	few	TRBV5-6	TRBD1	TGTGCCAGCAGCTACGGGACAGGGACGATTAATTCACCCCTCCACTTT	CASSYGTGTINSPLHF
TRBJ2-2	once	TRBV4-1	TRBD1	TGCGCCAGCAGATGGGGAGGGACAGGGTATACCGGGGAGCTGTTTTTT	CASRWGGTGYTGELFF
TRBJ2-3	-	TRBV2	-	TGTGCCAGCAGAGTTCGGGGTAGCAATCCTACAGATACGCAGTATTTT	CASRVRGSNPTDTQYF
TRBJ2-7	-	TRBV6-6	TRBD2	TGTGCCAGCAGTTACTCATCTAGCGGACCTTCCTACGAGCAGTACTTC	CASSYSSSGPSYEQYF
TRBJ2-1	-	TRBV6-6	TRBD2	TGTGCCAGCAGTTACTGGGGGACTAGCGGCAATGAGCAGTTCTTC	CASSYWGTSGNEQFF
TRBJ2-3	-	TRBV27	TRBD2	TGTGCCAGCAGTTTAGGTAGCGGGGGGGGTACGCAGTATTTT	CASSLGSGGGTQYF
TRBJ2-1	-	TRBV7-2	TRBD2	TGTGCCAGCAGCCTCACTAGCGGGGCCTACAATGAGCAGTTCTTC	CASSLTSGAYNEQFF
TRBJ2-5	-	TRBV21-1	-	TGTGCCAGCAGCAAAGGGGAGACCCAGTACTTC	CASSKGETQYF
TRBJ2-1	-	TRBV6-5	-	TGTGCCAGCAGTTCCCCCTCGGGGCGGGACAATGAGCAGTTCTTC	CASSSPSGRDNEQFF
TRBJ2-1	-	TRBV7-9	TRBD2	TGTGCCAGCAGCCAAGCGGGACTAGCGGGAGGCAATGAGCAGTTCTTC	CASSQAGLAGGNEQFF
TRBJ2-7	-	TRBV19	TRBD2	TGTGCCAGTAGGGCTAGCGGGAGCACCACCTACGAGCAGTACTTC	CASRASGSTTYEQYF
TRBJ2-7	-	TRBV6-5	-	TGTGCCAGCAGGGGGATGACAGACTCCTACGAGCAGTACTTC	CASRGMTDSYEQYF
TRBJ2-7	-	TRBV19	-	TGTGCCAGTAATATCGGGCAGGGGACAAGGACCTACGAGCAGTACTTC	CASNIGQGTRTYEQYF
TRBJ2-7	-	TRBV5-1	TRBD2	TGCGCCAGCAGCTTGGAGCTAGCGGGATCCTACGAGCAGTACTTC	CASSLELAGSYEQYF
TRBJ2-7	-	TRBV15	-	TGTGCCACCAGCACCACCAGACAGGTCCCCACCTACGAGCAGTACTTC	CATSTTRQVPTYEQYF
TRBJ2-3	-	TRBV9	TRBD2	TGTGCCAGCAGCGCTACTAGCGGGAGGGCCGGGGATACGCAGTATTTT	CASSATSGRAGDTQYF
TRBJ1-5	-	TRBV12-5	-	TGTGCTAGTGGTTTGGTTGACACTTTAAACTATAGCAATCAGCCCCAGCATTTT	CASGLVDTLNYSNQPQHF
TRBJ2-7	-	TRBV19	-	TGTGCCAGTAGTACCCCGTGGCAGGGGGGCGAGCAGTACTTC	CASSTPWQGGEQYF
TRBJ2-5	-	TRBV25-1	-	TGTGCCAGCAGTGACCCTCAGGGACCAGAGACCCAGTACTTC	CASSDPQGPETQYF
TRBJ2-5	-	TRBV7-9	-	TGTGCCAGCACCCTAGACGGGGGTCAAGAGACCCAGTACTTC	CASTLDGGQETQYF
TRBJ2-2	once	TRBV6-1	-	TGTGCCAGCAGTTTAGCGGCCACGAACACCGGGGAGCTGTTTTTT	CASSLAATNTGELFF
TRBJ2-5	-	TRBV4-1	TRBD1	TGCGCCAGCAGCAGGCCTCCGGGACAGGGGGCCGGCGGGATGGAGACCCAGTACTTC	CASSRPPGQGAGGMETQYF
TRBJ2-1	-	TRBV27	TRBD2	TGTGCCAGCAGTCCAGGGAGGGGATTACTCTACAATGAGCAGTTCTTC	CASSPGRGLLYNEQFF
TRBJ2-2	-	TRBV27	-	TGTGCCAGCAGACCCCTAGAACGTAGTGTCACCGGGGAGCTGTTTTTT	CASRPLERSVTGELFF
TRBJ2-1	once	TRBV7-3	-	TGTGCCAGCAGCTTTCATCAAGGAGGCGAGCAGTTCTTC	CASSFHQGGEQFF
TRBJ2-7	-	TRBV27	-	TGTGCCAGCTCCGGGTACACAAACAGGCCATCCTACGAGCAGTACTTC	CASSGYTNRPSYEQYF
TRBJ1-2	-	TRBV12-5	TRBD1	TGTGCTAGTGGTTCAAATGACAGGGTCTACTATGGCTACACCTTC	CASGSNDRVYYGYTF
TRBJ1-2	-	TRBV13	TRBD1	TGTGCCAGCAGTTCTAGACAGGGTTTCTATGGCTACACCTTC	CASSSRQGFYGYTF
TRBJ2-4	-	TRBV28	TRBD1	TGTGCCAGCAGGGGAGACAGGGCGGCCAAAAACATTCAGTACTTC	CASRGDRAAKNIQYF
TRBJ2-3	-	TRBV30	TRBD2	TGTGCCTGGGGTCCGCTAGCGGGAGTCCGTACAGATACGCAGTATTTT	CAWGPLAGVRTDTQYF
TRBJ2-4	-	TRBV11-3	-	TGTGCCAGCAGCCCCGGGACCTCCCCGGGAAACATTCAGTACTTC	CASSPGTSPGNIQYF
TRBJ2-7	once	TRBV2	-	TGTGCCAGCAGTTACCGGATGGAACATTTCAGCTACGAGCAGTACTTC	CASSYRMEHFSYEQYF
TRBJ1-2	-	TRBV2	-	TGTGCCAGCAGTGTCCCGGGACAAGAGGGCTACACCTTC	CASSVPGQEGYTF
TRBJ2-7	-	TRBV6-1	-	TGTGCCAGCAGTGAAGAGCCCAGGGACGGCTCCTACGAGCAGTACTTC	CASSEEPRDGSYEQYF
TRBJ2-7	-	TRBV4-1	TRBD1	TGCGCCAGCAGCCAAGATATAGCAGGGACAGCCTACGAGCAGTACTTC	CASSQDIAGTAYEQYF
TRBJ1-1	once	TRBV7-9	-	TGTGCCAGCAGCTCTGACCGGCGGAGGGCTGAAGCTTTCTTT	CASSSDRRRAEAFF
TRBJ2-3	-	TRBV5-1	TRBD2	TGCGCCAGCAGCCCTAGCGGGAGTTCAGATACGCAGTATTTT	CASSPSGSSDTQYF
TRBJ2-2	-	TRBV5-1	TRBD1	TGCGCCAGCAGCTTGAGCGGCAGGGGGACCGGGGAGCTGTTTTTT	CASSLSGRGTGELFF
TRBJ2-2	-	TRBV2	TRBD2	TGTGCCAGCAGGACCGGACTAGCGGGAGGGCCCGGGGAGCTGTTTTTT	CASRTGLAGGPGELFF
TRBJ1-3	-	TRBV5-4	-	TGTGCCAGCAGGGCGGACAGAAGCTCTGGAAACACCATATATTTT	CASRADRSSGNTIYF
TRBJ1-2	-	TRBV25-1	-	TGTGCCAGCAGTTTCAACAGGGACAATAACTATGGCTACACCTTC	CASSFNRDNNYGYTF
TRBJ2-1	-	TRBV6-6	-	TGTGCCAGCAGTTACGAGGGAGTTCCCCCTTGTGAGCAGTTCTTC	CASSYEGVPPCEQFF
TRBJ2-7	-	TRBV7-2	-	TGTGCCAGCAGCTTAGCCAGGGGACACGAGCAGTACTTC	CASSLARGHEQYF
TRBJ2-2	-	TRBV7-9	TRBD1	TGTGCCTTGGACAGGCGGAACAACGGGGAGCTGTTTTTT	CALDRRNNGELFF
TRBJ2-2	-	TRBV7-2	-	TGTGCCAGCAGCTTGAGACAGACGAACACCGGGGAGCTGTTTTTT	CASSLRQTNTGELFF
TRBJ2-3	-	TRBV6-1	-	TGTGCCAGCAGTGTAAGTAGCGGAGCACTCACAGATACGCAGTATTTT	CASSVSSGALTDTQYF
TRBJ1-1	once	TRBV30	-	TGTGCCTGGAGTTGGGGGGGGAACACTGAAGCTTTCTTT	CAWSWGGNTEAFF
TRBJ2-2	-	TRBV30	-	TGTGCCTGGAGTGGGGGTCTGTTGGGCCCCGGGGAGCTGTTTTTT	CAWSGGLLGPGELFF
TRBJ1-2	-	TRBV6-5	-	TGTGCCAGCAGTTACAGCTTCGGGGAGGGTACCTATGGCTACACCTTC	CASSYSFGEGTYGYTF
TRBJ2-7	-	TRBV4-1	-	TGCGCCAGCAGCCAAGCATATGGGGGAATAGTTTACGAGCAGTACTTC	CASSQAYGGIVYEQYF
TRBJ1-5	-	TRBV19	TRBD1	TGTGCCAGTAGTTTCCTGGGACAGGGGGGACCCCAGCATTTT	CASSFLGQGGPQHF
TRBJ2-1	-	TRBV5-6	TRBD2	TGTGCCAGCAGATCGGGACTAGCGAGCTACAATGAGCAGTTCTTC	CASRSGLASYNEQFF
TRBJ2-7	-	TRBV5-1	-	TGCGCCAGCAGCCCCGAATGGACAGCATTCTCCTACGAGCAGTACTTC	CASSPEWTAFSYEQYF
TRBJ1-1	-	TRBV6-6	TRBD1	TGTGCCAGCAGTTACTCAATGACAGGGCATGCGGGTGAAGCTTTCTTT	CASSYSMTGHAGEAFF